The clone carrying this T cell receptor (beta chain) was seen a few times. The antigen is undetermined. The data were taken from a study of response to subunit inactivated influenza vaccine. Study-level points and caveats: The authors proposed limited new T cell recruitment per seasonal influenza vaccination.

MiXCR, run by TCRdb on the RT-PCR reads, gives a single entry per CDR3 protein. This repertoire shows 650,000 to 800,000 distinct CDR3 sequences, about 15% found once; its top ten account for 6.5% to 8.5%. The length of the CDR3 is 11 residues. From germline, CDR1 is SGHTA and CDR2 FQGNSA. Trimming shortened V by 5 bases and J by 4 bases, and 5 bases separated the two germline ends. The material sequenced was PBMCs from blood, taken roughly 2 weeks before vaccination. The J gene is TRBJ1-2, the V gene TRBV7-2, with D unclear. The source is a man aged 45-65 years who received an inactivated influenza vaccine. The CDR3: CASSPRYGYTF. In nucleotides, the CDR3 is TGTGCCAGCAGCCCCCGCTATGGCTACACCTTC.